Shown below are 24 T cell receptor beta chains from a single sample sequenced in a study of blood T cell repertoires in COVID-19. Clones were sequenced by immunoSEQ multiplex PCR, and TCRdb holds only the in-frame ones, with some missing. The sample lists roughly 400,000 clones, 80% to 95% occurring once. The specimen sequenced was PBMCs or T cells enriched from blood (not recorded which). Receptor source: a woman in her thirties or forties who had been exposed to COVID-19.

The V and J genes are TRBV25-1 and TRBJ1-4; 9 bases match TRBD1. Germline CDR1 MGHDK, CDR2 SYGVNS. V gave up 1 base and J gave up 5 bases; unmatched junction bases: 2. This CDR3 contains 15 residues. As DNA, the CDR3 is TGTGCCAGCAGTGAATTCGGGACAGGGAATGAAAAACTGTTTTTT. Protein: CASSEFGTGNEKLFF.

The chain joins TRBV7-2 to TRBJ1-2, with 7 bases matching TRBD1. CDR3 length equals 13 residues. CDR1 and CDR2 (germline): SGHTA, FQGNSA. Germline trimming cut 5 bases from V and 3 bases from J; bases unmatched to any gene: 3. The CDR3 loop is CASSPGQDYGYTF. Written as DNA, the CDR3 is TGTGCCAGCAGCCCAGGACAGGACTATGGCTACACCTTC.

CDR3 sequence reads: CAISEPGRGGNTIYF. The CDR3 DNA follows: TGTGCCATCAGTGAGCCGGGCAGGGGTGGAAACACCATATATTTT. V usage is TRBV10-3 and J usage is TRBJ1-3, with a possible D match to TRBD1 (6 bases). V was trimmed by 2 bases and J by 3 bases, leaving 11 bases between them. Germline CDR1 ENHRY, CDR2 SYGVKD. The CDR3 consists of 15 residues.

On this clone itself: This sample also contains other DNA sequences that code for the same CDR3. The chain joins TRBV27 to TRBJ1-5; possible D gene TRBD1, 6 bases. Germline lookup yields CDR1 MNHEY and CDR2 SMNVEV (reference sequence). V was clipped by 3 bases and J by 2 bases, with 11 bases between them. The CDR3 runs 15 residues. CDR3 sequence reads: CASSLLGGGNQPQHF. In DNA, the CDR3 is TGTGCCAGCAGTTTGTTAGGGGGAGGCAATCAGCCCCAGCATTTT.

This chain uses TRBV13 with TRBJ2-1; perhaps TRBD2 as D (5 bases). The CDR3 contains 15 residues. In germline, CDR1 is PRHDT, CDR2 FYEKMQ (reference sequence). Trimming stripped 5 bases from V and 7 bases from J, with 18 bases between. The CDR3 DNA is TGTGCCAGCAGCGCAGGCCCTAGTACGGGGAATGAGCAGTTCTTC. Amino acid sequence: CASSAGPSTGNEQFF.

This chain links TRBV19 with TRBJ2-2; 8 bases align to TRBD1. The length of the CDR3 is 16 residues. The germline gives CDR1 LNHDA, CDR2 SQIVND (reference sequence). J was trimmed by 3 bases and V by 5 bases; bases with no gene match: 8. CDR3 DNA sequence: TGTGCCAGTAGTCCGGCGACAGGGGCGGACACCGGGGAGCTGTTTTTT. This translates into CASSPATGADTGELFF.

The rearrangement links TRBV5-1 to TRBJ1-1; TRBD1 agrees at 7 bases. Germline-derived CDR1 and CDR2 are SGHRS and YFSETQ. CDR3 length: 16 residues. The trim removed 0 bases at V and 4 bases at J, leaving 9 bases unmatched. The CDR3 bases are TGCGCCAGCAGCTTGGGGGTAGGGGGCAGGCGCACTGAAGCTTTCTTT. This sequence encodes CASSLGVGGRRTEAFF.

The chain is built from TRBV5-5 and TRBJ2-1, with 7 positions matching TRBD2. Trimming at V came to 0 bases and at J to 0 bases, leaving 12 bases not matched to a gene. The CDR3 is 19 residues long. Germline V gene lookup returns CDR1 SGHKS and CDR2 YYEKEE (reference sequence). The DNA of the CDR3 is TGTGCCAGCAGCTTGGTGTGGGGGAGCGGGGTGAGCTCCTACAATGAGCAGTTCTTC. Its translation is CASSLVWGSGVSSYNEQFF.

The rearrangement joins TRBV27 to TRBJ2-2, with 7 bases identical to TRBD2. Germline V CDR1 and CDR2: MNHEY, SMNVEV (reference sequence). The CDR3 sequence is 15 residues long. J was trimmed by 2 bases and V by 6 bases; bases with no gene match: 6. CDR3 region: CASRGLAANTGELFF. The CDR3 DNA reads TGTGCCAGCAGAGGGCTAGCGGCCAACACCGGGGAGCTGTTTTTT.

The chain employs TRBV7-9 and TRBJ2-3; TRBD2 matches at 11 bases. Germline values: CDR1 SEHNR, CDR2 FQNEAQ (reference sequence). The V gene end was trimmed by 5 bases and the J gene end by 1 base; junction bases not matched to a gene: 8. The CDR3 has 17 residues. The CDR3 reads CASSTGGTSGGTDTQYF. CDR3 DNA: TGTGCCAGCAGCACAGGTGGGACTAGCGGTGGCACAGATACGCAGTATTTT.

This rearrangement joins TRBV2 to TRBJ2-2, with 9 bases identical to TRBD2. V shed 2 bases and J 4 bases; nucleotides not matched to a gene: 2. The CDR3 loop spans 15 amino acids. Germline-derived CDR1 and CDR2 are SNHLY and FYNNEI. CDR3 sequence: CASSELAGPTGELFF. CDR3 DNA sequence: TGTGCCAGCAGTGAACTAGCGGGGCCCACCGGGGAGCTGTTTTTT.

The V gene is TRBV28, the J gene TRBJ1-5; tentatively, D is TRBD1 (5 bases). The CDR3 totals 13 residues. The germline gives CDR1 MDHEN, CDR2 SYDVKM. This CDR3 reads CVAGQSSNQPQHF. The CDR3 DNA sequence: TGTGTGGCAGGGCAATCAAGCAATCAGCCCCAGCATTTT.

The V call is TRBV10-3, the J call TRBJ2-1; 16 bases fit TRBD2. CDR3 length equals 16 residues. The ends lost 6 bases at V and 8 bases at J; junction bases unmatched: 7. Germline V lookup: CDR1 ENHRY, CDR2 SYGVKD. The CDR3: CAIRPGLAGGPYEQFF. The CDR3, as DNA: TGTGCCATCAGGCCGGGACTAGCGGGAGGGCCCTATGAGCAGTTCTTC.

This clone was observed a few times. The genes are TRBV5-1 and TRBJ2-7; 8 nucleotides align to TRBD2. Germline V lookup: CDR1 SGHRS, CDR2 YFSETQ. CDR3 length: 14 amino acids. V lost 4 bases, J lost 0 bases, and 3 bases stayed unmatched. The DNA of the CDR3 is TGCGCCAGCAGCCTTAGCGGGGTCTCCTACGAGCAGTACTTC. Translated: CASSLSGVSYEQYF. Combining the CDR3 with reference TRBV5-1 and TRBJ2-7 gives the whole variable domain KAGVTQTPRYLIKTRGQQVTLSCSPISGHRSVSWYQQTPGQGLQFLFEYFSETQRNKGNFPGRFSGRQFSNSRSEMNVSTLELGDSALYLCASSLSGVSYEQYFGPGTRLTVT.

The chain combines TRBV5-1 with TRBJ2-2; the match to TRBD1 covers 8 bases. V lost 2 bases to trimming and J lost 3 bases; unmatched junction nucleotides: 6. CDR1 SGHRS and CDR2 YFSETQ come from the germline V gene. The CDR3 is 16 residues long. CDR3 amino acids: CASSLQGQGDTGELFF. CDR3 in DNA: TGCGCCAGCAGCTTACAAGGACAGGGAGACACCGGGGAGCTGTTTTTT.

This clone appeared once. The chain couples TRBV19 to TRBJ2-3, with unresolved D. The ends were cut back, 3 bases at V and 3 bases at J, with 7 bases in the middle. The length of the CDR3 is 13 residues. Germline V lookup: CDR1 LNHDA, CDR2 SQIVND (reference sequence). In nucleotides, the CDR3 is TGTGCCAGTAGTATCCCCCCAACAGATACGCAGTATTTT. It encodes CASSIPPTDTQYF.

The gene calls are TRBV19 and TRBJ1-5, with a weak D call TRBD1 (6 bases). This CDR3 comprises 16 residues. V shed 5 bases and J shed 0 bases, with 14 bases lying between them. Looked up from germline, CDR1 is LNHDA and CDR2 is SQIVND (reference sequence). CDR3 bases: TGTGCCAGTAGTCCCGGACAGTACGATAGCAATCAGCCCCAGCATTTT. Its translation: CASSPGQYDSNQPQHF.

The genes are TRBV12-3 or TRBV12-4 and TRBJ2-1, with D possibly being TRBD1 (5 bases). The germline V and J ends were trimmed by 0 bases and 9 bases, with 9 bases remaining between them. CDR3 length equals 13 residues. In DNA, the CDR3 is TGTGCCAGCAGTTTAGCGATGGACACTGAGCAGTTCTTC. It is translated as CASSLAMDTEQFF.

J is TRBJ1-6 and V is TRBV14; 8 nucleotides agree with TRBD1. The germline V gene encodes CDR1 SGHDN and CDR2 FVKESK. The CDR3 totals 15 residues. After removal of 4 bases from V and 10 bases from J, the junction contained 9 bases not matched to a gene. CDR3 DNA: TGTGCCAGCAGCCCTCGACAGGGGAGGCAGTCACCCCTCCACTTT. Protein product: CASSPRQGRQSPLHF.

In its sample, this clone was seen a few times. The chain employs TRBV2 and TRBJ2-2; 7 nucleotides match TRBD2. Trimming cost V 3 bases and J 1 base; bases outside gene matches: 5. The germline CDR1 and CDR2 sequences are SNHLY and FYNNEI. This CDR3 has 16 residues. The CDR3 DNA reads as TGTGCCAGCAGTGAGGTTGCGGGGGAGAACACCGGGGAGCTGTTTTTT. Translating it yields CASSEVAGENTGELFF. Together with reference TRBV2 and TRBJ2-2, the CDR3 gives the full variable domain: EPEVTQTPSHQVTQMGQEVILRCVPISNHLYFYWYRQILGQKVEFLVSFYNNEISEKSEIFDDQFSVERPDGSNFTLKIRSTKLEDSAMYFCASSEVAGENTGELFFGEGSRLTVL.

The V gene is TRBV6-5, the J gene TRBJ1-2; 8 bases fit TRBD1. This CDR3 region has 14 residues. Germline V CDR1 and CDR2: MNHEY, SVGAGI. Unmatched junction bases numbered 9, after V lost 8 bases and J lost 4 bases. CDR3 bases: TGTGCCAGCCGGACGGACAGGGTTATCTATGGCTACACCTTC. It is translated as CASRTDRVIYGYTF.

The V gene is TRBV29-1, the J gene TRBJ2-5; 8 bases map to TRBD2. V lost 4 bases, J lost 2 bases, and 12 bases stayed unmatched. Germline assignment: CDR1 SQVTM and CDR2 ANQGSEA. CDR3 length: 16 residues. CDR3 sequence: CSVVGLSAGVQETQYF. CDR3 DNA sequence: TGCAGCGTTGTGGGACTATCAGCGGGAGTTCAAGAGACCCAGTACTTC.

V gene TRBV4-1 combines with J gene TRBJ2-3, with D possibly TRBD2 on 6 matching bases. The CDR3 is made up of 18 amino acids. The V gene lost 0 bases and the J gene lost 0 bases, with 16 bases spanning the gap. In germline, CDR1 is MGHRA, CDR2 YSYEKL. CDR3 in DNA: TGCGCCAGCAGCCAAGATCGGGGGTTCCTCATCAGCACAGATACGCAGTATTTT. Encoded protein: CASSQDRGFLISTDTQYF.

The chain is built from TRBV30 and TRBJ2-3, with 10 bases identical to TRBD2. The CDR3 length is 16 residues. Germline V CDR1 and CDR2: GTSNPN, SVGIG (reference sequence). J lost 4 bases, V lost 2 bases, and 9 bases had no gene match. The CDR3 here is CAWSPTPLAGADTQYF. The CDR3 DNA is TGTGCCTGGAGTCCGACCCCCCTAGCGGGAGCAGATACGCAGTATTTT.